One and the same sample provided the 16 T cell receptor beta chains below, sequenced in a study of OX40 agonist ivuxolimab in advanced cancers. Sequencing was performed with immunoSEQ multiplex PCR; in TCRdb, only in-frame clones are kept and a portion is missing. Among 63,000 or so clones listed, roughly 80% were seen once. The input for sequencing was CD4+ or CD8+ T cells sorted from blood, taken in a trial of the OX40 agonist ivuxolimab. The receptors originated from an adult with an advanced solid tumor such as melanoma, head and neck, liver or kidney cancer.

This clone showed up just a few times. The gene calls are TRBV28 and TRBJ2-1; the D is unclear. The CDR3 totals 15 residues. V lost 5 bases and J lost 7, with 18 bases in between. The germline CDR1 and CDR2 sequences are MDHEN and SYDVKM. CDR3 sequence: CASSPPGGMLNEQFF. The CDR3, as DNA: TGTGCCAGCAGTCCCCCCGGTGGGATGTTGAATGAGCAGTTCTTC. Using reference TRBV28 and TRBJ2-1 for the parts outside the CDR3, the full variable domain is DVKVTQSSRYLVKRTGEKVFLECVQDMDHENMFWYRQDPGLGLRLIYFSYDVKMKEKGDIPEGYSVSREKKERFSLILESASTNQTSMYLCASSPPGGMLNEQFFGPGTRLTVL.

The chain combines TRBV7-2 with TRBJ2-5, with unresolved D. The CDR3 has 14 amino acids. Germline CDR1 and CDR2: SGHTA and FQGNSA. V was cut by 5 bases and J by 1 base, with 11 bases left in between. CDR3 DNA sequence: TGTGCCAGCAGCCTCCTAGGGCCCCAAGAGACCCAGTACTTC. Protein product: CASSLLGPQETQYF.

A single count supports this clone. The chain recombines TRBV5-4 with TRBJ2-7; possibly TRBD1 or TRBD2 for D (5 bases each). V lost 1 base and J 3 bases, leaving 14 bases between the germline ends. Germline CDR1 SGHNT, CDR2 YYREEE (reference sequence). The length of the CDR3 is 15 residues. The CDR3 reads CASSLNSRGLYEQYF. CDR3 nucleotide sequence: TGTGCCAGCAGCTTGAATTCCCGGGGCCTCTACGAGCAGTACTTC.

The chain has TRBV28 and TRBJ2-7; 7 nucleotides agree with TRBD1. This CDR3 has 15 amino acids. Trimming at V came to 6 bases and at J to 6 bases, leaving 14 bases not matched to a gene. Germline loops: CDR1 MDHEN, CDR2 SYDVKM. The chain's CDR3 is CASRLEGATASEQYF. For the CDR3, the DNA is TGTGCCAGCAGGCTCGAGGGGGCTACGGCCAGCGAGCAGTACTTC. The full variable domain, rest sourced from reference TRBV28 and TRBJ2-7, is DVKVTQSSRYLVKRTGEKVFLECVQDMDHENMFWYRQDPGLGLRLIYFSYDVKMKEKGDIPEGYSVSREKKERFSLILESASTNQTSMYLCASRLEGATASEQYFGPGTRLTVT.

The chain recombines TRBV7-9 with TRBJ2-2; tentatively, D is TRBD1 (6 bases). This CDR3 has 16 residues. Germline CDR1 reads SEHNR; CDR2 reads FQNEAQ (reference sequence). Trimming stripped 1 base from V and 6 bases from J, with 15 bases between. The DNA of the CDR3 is TGTGCCAGCAGCTTAGTCAGGGGCGGAGAGCCCGGGGAGCTGTTTTTT. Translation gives CASSLVRGGEPGELFF.

CDR3 bases: TGTGCCAGCAGTGAAGGTCGGTTTGCATCTACCTACGAGCAGTACTTC. Translating it yields CASSEGRFASTYEQYF. The chain uses TRBV2 and TRBJ2-7, with D unclear. Germline V gene data show CDR1 as SNHLY and CDR2 as FYNNEI. This CDR3 contains 16 residues. V lost 1 base and J 2 bases, leaving 15 bases between the germline ends.

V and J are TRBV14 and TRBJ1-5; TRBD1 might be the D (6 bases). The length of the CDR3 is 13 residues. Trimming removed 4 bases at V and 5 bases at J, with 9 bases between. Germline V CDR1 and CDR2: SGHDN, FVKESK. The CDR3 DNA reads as TGTGCCAGCAGCCCGGGACAAGATCAGCCCCAGCATTTT. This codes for CASSPGQDQPQHF.

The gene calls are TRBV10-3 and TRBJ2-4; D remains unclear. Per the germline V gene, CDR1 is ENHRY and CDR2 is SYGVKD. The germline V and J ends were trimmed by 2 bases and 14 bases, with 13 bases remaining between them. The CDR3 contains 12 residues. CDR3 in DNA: TGTGCCATCAGTGAGGGAACCGCTCCCGAGTACTTC. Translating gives CAISEGTAPEYF.

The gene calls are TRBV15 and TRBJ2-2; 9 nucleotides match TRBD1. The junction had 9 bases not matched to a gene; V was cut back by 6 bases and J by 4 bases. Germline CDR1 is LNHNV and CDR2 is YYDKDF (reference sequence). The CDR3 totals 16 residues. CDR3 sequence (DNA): TGTGCCACCAGTCGTTTCGGGACAGGGAGCACCGGGGAGCTGTTTTTT. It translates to CATSRFGTGSTGELFF.

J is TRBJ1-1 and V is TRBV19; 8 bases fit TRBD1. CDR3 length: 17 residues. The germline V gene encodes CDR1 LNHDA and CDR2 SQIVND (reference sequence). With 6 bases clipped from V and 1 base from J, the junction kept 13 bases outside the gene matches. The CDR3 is CASSIFDRGEGNTEAFF. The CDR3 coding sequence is TGTGCCAGTAGCATCTTCGACAGGGGTGAGGGGAACACTGAAGCTTTCTTT.

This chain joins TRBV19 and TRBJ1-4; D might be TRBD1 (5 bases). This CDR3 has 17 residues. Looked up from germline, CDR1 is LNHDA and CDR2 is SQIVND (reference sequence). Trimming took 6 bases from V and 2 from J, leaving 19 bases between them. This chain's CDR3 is CASRRGRTAGTNEKLFF. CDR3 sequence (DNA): TGTGCCAGTAGGAGGGGCAGAACCGCGGGGACTAATGAAAAACTGTTTTTT.

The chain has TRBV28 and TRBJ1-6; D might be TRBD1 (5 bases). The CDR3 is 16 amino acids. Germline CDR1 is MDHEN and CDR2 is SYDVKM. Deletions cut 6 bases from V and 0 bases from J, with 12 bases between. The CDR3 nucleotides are TGTGCCAGCAGCCGTGGGGGGAGCTCCTATAATTCACCCCTCCACTTT. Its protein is CASSRGGSSYNSPLHF.

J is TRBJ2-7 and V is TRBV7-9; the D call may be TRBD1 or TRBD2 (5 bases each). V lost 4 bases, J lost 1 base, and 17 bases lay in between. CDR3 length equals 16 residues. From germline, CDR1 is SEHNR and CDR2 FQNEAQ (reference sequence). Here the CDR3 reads CASSSPWGRNSYEQYF. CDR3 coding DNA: TGTGCCAGCAGCTCCCCCTGGGGACGGAATTCCTACGAGCAGTACTTC.

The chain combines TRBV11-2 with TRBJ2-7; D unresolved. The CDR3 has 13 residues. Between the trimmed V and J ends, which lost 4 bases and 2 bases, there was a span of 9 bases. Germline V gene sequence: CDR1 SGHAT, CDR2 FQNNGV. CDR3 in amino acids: CASSSWTPYEQYF. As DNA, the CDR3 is TGTGCCAGCAGCTCGTGGACCCCCTACGAGCAGTACTTC.

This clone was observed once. CDR3 in DNA: TGTGCCAGTAGTATGGGATTTGGGGCAGATACGCAGTATTTT. Translation gives CASSMGFGADTQYF. The chain carries TRBV19 and TRBJ2-3; D remains ambiguous. Germline CDR1 is LNHDA and CDR2 is SQIVND (reference sequence). The V gene lost 3 bases and the J gene lost 4 bases, with 11 bases spanning the gap. This CDR3 region has 14 residues.

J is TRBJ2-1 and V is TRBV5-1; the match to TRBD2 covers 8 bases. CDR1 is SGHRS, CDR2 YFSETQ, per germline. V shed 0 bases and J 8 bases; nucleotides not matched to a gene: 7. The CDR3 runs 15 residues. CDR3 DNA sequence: TGCGCCAGCAGCTTGGCGGCGGGGGGCAGGGATGAGCAGTTCTTC. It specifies CASSLAAGGRDEQFF.